These 21 T cell receptor beta chains originate from one sample sequenced in a study of cytomegalovirus exposure and HLA in healthy donors. Primers: 60 Vbeta forward and 13 Jbeta reverse. This table comes from immunoSEQ multiplex PCR, and its TCRdb copy is limited to in-frame clones, with some not included. The sample carries 90,000 to 100,000 clones, approximately 80% recorded once. Specimen: PBMCs. All receptors come from a female donor in good health and CMV-seronegative.

The chain is built from TRBV19 and TRBJ2-5; 7 positions match TRBD2. Matching the DNA end better, TRBJ2-7 makes the J call doubtful. Germline V gives CDR1 LNHDA, CDR2 SQIVND (reference sequence). This CDR3 region has 14 residues. DNA for the CDR3: TGTGCCAGTAGTTTCGGACTAGGCTTGTACGAGCAGTACTTC. Amino acid sequence: CASSFGLGLYEQYF.

The CDR3 sequence: CASSPPGPGLTRTEAFF. For the CDR3, the DNA is TGTGCCAGCAGCCCTCCTGGTCCGGGGTTGACACGGACTGAAGCTTTCTTT. The gene calls are TRBV28 and TRBJ1-1, with unresolved D. This CDR3 has 17 residues. The V end lost 6 bases, the J end lost 5 bases, and 25 bases lay between the germline ends. CDR1 MDHEN and CDR2 SYDVKM come from the germline V gene.

This clone has more than one count but fewer than ten. This rearrangement joins TRBV18 to TRBJ1-4; 9 nucleotides align to TRBD1. V lost 6 bases and J lost 7; bases outside the gene matches: 9. The CDR3 has 15 residues. Looked up from germline, CDR1 is KGHSH and CDR2 is LQKENI. The DNA of the CDR3 is TGTGCCAGCTCCCCCCTACAGGGGGCATTTGAAAAACTGTTTTTT. Translating it yields CASSPLQGAFEKLFF.

This chain connects TRBV6-5 to TRBJ1-1; TRBD1 is a possible D gene (5 bases). Looked up from germline, CDR1 is MNHEY and CDR2 is SVGAGI. The CDR3 is made up of 15 amino acids. Trimming left V 5 bases short and J 1 base short, with 14 bases between. CDR3 protein: CASSGPGGWNTEAFF. Written as DNA, the CDR3 is TGTGCCAGCAGTGGGCCGGGGGGGTGGAACACTGAAGCTTTCTTT.

This clone was found once. The chain links TRBV4-1 to TRBJ1-5, with D unresolved. Germline lookup yields CDR1 MGHRA and CDR2 YSYEKL. This CDR3 has 15 amino acids. V shed 4 bases and J shed 3 bases, with 13 bases lying between them. The CDR3 reads CASSPPPGINQPQHF. In DNA, the CDR3 is TGCGCCAGCAGCCCTCCTCCAGGAATCAATCAGCCCCAGCATTTT.

This sequence joins TRBV7-2 and TRBJ2-7, with TRBD1 identical over 12 bases. This CDR3 is 14 amino acids long. J gave up 7 bases and V 4 bases, and 5 bases lay outside the gene matches. Germline V gene lookup returns CDR1 SGHTA and CDR2 FQGNSA. CDR3 region: CASSSGTGGWEQYF. CDR3 nucleotides: TGTGCCAGCAGCTCCGGGACAGGGGGCTGGGAGCAGTACTTC.

The V and J genes are TRBV28 and TRBJ1-5; D is ambiguous. The CDR3 spans 12 residues. The germline gives CDR1 MDHEN, CDR2 SYDVKM. The ends were cut back, 3 bases at V and 7 bases at J, with 7 bases in the middle. In DNA, the CDR3 is TGTGCCAGCAGTTTGGCCGGGCAGCCCCAGCATTTT. As protein: CASSLAGQPQHF.

The chain is built from TRBV5-1 and TRBJ2-1, with TRBD2 matching over 8 bases. There are 15 residues in the CDR3. V lost 2 bases and J lost 7; bases outside the gene matches: 8. The germline V gene encodes CDR1 SGHRS and CDR2 YFSETQ. CDR3 coding DNA: TGCGCCAGCAGCTTTAACGGGGGGGCCGGGAATGAGCAGTTCTTC. Encoded protein: CASSFNGGAGNEQFF.

The DNA of the CDR3 is TGTGCCAGCAGACAAGATCTCCCGGGGAACATTCAGTACTTC. It yields the protein CASRQDLPGNIQYF. This chain uses TRBV28 with TRBJ2-4, with D maybe TRBD2 (5 bases). The CDR3 has 14 residues. V lost 6 bases to trimming and J lost 7 bases, with 16 bases between them. Germline V lookup: CDR1 MDHEN, CDR2 SYDVKM.

This chain links TRBV7-3 with TRBJ1-1; the D is unclear. Looked up from germline, CDR1 is SGHTA and CDR2 is FQGTGA. V dropped 6 bases and J dropped 1 base, with 9 bases sitting between them. The CDR3 spans 13 residues. The CDR3: CASSYTENTEAFF. The CDR3 DNA follows: TGTGCCAGCAGTTACACCGAGAACACTGAAGCTTTCTTT. Based on the CDR3 plus reference TRBV7-3 and TRBJ1-1, the full variable domain is GAGVSQTPSNKVTEKGKYVELRCDPISGHTALYWYRQSLGQGPEFLIYFQGTGAADDSGLPNDRFFAVRPEGSVSTLKIQRTERGDSAVYLCASSYTENTEAFFGQGTRLTVV.

The genes are TRBV30 and TRBJ2-2; D unclear. CDR3 length: 15 amino acids. The germline gives CDR1 GTSNPN, CDR2 SVGIG (reference sequence). Trimming removed 0 bases at V and 0 bases at J, with 8 bases between. CDR3 amino acids: CAWSVEFSNTGELFF. For the CDR3, the DNA is TGTGCCTGGAGTGTGGAGTTTTCGAACACCGGGGAGCTGTTTTTT.

The J gene is TRBJ2-1, the V gene TRBV5-1; 7 nucleotides align to TRBD1. Germline V gives CDR1 SGHRS, CDR2 YFSETQ. The CDR3 is made up of 15 amino acids. The trim removed 9 bases at V and 0 bases at J, leaving 9 bases unmatched. CDR3 nucleotides: TGCGCCACCTCGTCCCGGGACAGCTCCTACAATGAGCAGTTCTTC. The encoded protein is CATSSRDSSYNEQFF.

V gene TRBV14 combines with J gene TRBJ2-5; TRBD1 matches 8 bases. Germline V gives CDR1 SGHDN, CDR2 FVKESK. Germline trimming cut 0 bases from V and 5 bases from J; bases unmatched to any gene: 14. The CDR3 length is 18 residues. The CDR3 bases are TGTGCCAGCAGCCAAGATGGGGTCCGGCCAGGGGGCTGGGAGACCCAGTACTTC. Protein sequence: CASSQDGVRPGGWETQYF.

This rearrangement joins TRBV7-3 to TRBJ1-1, with D perhaps TRBD1 (5 bases). The V gene's germline CDR1 is SGHTA and CDR2 FQGTGA. Trimming pared 5 bases from V and 2 bases from J, leaving 15 bases between. CDR3 length: 15 amino acids. The CDR3 loop is CASSRSGGANTEAFF. The CDR3 coding sequence is TGTGCCAGCAGCCGGTCGGGAGGGGCAAACACTGAAGCTTTCTTT. Together with reference TRBV7-3 and TRBJ1-1, the CDR3 gives the full variable domain: GAGVSQTPSNKVTEKGKYVELRCDPISGHTALYWYRQSLGQGPEFLIYFQGTGAADDSGLPNDRFFAVRPEGSVSTLKIQRTERGDSAVYLCASSRSGGANTEAFFGQGTRLTVV.

J is TRBJ1-1 and V is TRBV9, with D tentatively TRBD1 (6 bases). CDR1 is SGDLS, CDR2 YYNGEE, per germline. The CDR3 spans 14 residues. V was trimmed by 3 bases and J by 4 bases, leaving 13 bases between them. In DNA form, the CDR3 reads TGTGCCAGCAGCGGGGGGGGCGCAGGCACTGAAGCTTTCTTT. Translation: CASSGGGAGTEAFF.

The rearrangement joins TRBV11-1 to TRBJ1-6; 7 nucleotides align to TRBD1. The CDR3 length is 16 residues. CDR1 is SGHAT and CDR2 is FQDESV in the germline V gene (reference sequence). Losses at the gene ends were 5 bases for V and 9 bases for J; bases not matched to a gene: 13. CDR3 sequence: CASSRGTANRGSPLHF. DNA for the CDR3: TGTGCCAGCAGCCGAGGGACAGCCAACCGGGGTTCACCCCTCCACTTT.

This chain uses TRBV13 with TRBJ1-6; maybe TRBD1 (6 bases). The CDR3 is made up of 18 amino acids. Trimming cost V 2 bases and J 2 bases, with 16 bases left between them. The germline gives CDR1 PRHDT, CDR2 FYEKMQ (reference sequence). CDR3 region: CASSLSLGTRTYNSPLHF. The CDR3 bases are TGTGCCAGCAGCTTAAGTTTGGGGACAAGAACCTATAATTCACCCCTCCACTTT.

This chain connects TRBV4-2 to TRBJ2-1; 8 bases agree with TRBD2. The junction had 10 bases not matched to a gene; V was cut back by 0 bases and J by 3 bases. CDR1 and CDR2 (germline): LGHNA, YNFKEQ. There are 18 residues in the CDR3. The CDR3 bases are TGTGCCAGCAGCCAAGAGGGCCAGCGGGAGTTAAACTACAATGAGCAGTTCTTC. Protein: CASSQEGQRELNYNEQFF.

The chain carries TRBV10-3 and TRBJ1-3; no firm D call. Germline V gene data show CDR1 as ENHRY and CDR2 as SYGVKD. V lost 4 bases to trimming and J lost 0 bases, with 7 bases between them. The CDR3 covers 14 residues. This CDR3 reads CAISGGFSGNTIYF. The CDR3 nucleotides read TGTGCCATCAGTGGCGGATTCTCTGGAAACACCATATATTTT.

The CDR3 reads CASSREDRGQIDEQFF. Written as DNA, the CDR3 is TGCGCCAGCAGCAGAGAAGACAGGGGGCAAATCGATGAGCAGTTCTTC. The chain combines TRBV5-1 with TRBJ2-1; 10 nucleotides agree with TRBD1. The germline CDR1 and CDR2 sequences are SGHRS and YFSETQ. The CDR3 sequence is 16 residues long. Losses at the gene ends were 4 bases for V and 8 bases for J; bases not matched to a gene: 12.

The V call is TRBV9, the J call TRBJ1-3; 9 bases match TRBD1. After removal of 0 bases from V and 0 bases from J, the junction contained 13 bases not matched to a gene. The CDR3 is 20 residues long. The germline CDR1 and CDR2 sequences are SGDLS and YYNGEE. The CDR3 loop reads CASSVAARQGEQSSGNTIYF. The CDR3 coding sequence is TGTGCCAGCAGCGTAGCTGCGAGACAGGGGGAACAAAGCTCTGGAAACACCATATATTTT. Full variable domain (remainder filled in from reference TRBV9 and TRBJ1-3): DSGVTQTPKHLITATGQRVTLRCSPRSGDLSVYWYQQSLDQGLQFLIQYYNGEERAKGNILERFSAQQFPDLHSELNLSSLELGDSALYFCASSVAARQGEQSSGNTIYFGEGSWLTVV.